This T cell receptor beta chain emerged from a study of T cells in Graves' hyperthyroidism and ophthalmopathy. Across the whole study: Initial diagnosis, before any treatment, was when peripheral blood was collected.

This clonotype was detected many times. Diagnoses used clinical symptoms, serum thyroxine and TRAb, thyroid ultrasound and orbital computed tomography. The source material, RNA transcripts, was used to amplify TCR beta CDR3 regions. The TCR CDR3 was amplified in a first-round RT-PCR using the HTBI primer set. TCRdb re-derived calls from the multiplex PCR reads in MiXCR, one entry per CDR3 protein. The table has more than 300,000 distinct CDR3 sequences, more than 11% seen once. Germline trimming cut 6 bases from V and 8 bases from J; bases unmatched to any gene: 16. Germline loops: CDR1 DFQATT, CDR2 SNEGSKA (reference sequence). This CDR3 comprises 15 residues.

The rearrangement uses TRBV20-1 and TRBJ1-2; 9 bases align to TRBD1. The receptor's source is a woman aged 55 to 70 with Graves' hyperthyroidism. Specimen: blood. As DNA, the CDR3 is TGCAGTGCCCTCCGGACAGGGGTTCTTCTTGGCGGCTACACCTTC. Protein: CSALRTGVLLGGYTF.